The sequence of this T cell receptor (beta chain) was determined in a study of blood T cell repertoires in COVID-19. About the study: T cells, B-cell-depleted T cells, or PBMCs provided the cDNA or gDNA that served as material.

A word on this clone: This CDR3 is also generated by other DNA sequences in the sample.

Study members were between roughly 18 and 89 years old and lived in over 20 US regions. The CDR3 is 14 residues long. V was pared by 1 base and J by 2 bases, with 8 bases between. CDR1 and CDR2 (germline): SGHVS, FQNEAQ. Per the original data handling: Estimation of nucleated cell counts was performed using reference gene primer amplification. Data came from immunoSEQ multiplex PCR; TCRdb stores just in-frame clones and leaves some out. That table furnishes V, J and clone size, whereas the DNA furnished D and trimming. The sample comprises roughly 420,000 clones, roughly 90% of which are singletons, and over 0.9% rests with the top ten.

The sequence came from a woman aged 25 to 39 with acute COVID-19. The sequencing sample was made of PBMCs or T cells enriched from blood (not recorded which). The chain joins TRBV7-8 to TRBJ1-1; tentatively, D is TRBD1 (5 bases). CDR3 coding DNA: TGTGCCAGCAGCTTAGTCCAGGGAAACACTGAAGCTTTCTTT. Protein: CASSLVQGNTEAFF. Full variable domain (remainder filled in from reference TRBV7-8 and TRBJ1-1): GAGVSQSPRYKVAKRGQDVALRCDPISGHVSLFWYQQALGQGPEFLTYFQNEAQLDKSGLPSDRFFAERPEGSVSTLKIQRTQQEDSAVYLCASSLVQGNTEAFFGQGTRLTVV.